These T cell receptor beta chains were read from a single sample in a study of Ad26.COV2.S vaccination and SARS-CoV-2 variants. Assay: immunoSEQ multiplex PCR; the TCRdb copy retains only in-frame clones and omits some. The sample includes 500,000 or so clones, 87% of them seen just once. The specimen comprised peripheral blood, sampled in a trial of Ad26.COV2.S vaccine versus placebo. These receptors were collected from a person between 18 and 65 years old who received the Ad26.COV2.S COVID-19 vaccine or a placebo. Both conserved end residues are part of each CDR3. Fields, in order: V gene, CDR3 protein.

>TRBV3-1/TRBV3-2
CASSQVGWDSSPGYTF
>TRBV6-2/TRBV6-3
CASSLNYEQYF
>TRBV29-1
CSVGVGRAHGELFF
>TRBV6-5
CASSFTSRRLNYGYTF
>TRBV28
CASSPDSFSGNTIYF
>TRBV2
CASSGDRLYQPQHF
>TRBV18
CASSQWASGLSYEQYF
>TRBV19
CASQLTGGASYEQYF
>TRBV28
CASSFAGSSNQPQHF
>TRBV18
CASSQGPNSGNTIYF
>TRBV27
CASSLSGTDNEQYF
>TRBV3-1/TRBV3-2
CASSQFAGPTGELFF
>TRBV7-8
CASSLGGSVYEQYF
>TRBV7-2
CASSYGGPGFNEQFF
>TRBV19
CASSIAGRGATGELFF
>TRBV30
CAWSVLLGAVNYGYTF
>TRBV30
CAWSVIPGGAYNEQFF
>TRBV11-2
CASSFGTGSNYGYTF
>TRBV6-5
CASSDGFSNQPQHF
>TRBV30
CAWATGAGSGDSPLHF
>TRBV6-1
CASSEVGGTFYNEQFF
>TRBV16
CASSQRTVGTEAFF
>TRBV7-9
CASSSSDRALGGYTF
>TRBV4-2
CASSQRLAGRTDTQYF
>TRBV24-1
CATRGGAEETQYF
>TRBV5-6
CASSLRLAEAFF
>TRBV7-2
CASSLSGTSGRNEQFF
>TRBV9
CASSPLAANTYEQYF
>TRBV7-2
CASSFSRLTEAFF
>TRBV25-1
CASSESDRGRRETQYF
>TRBV30
CAWSVQINYGYTF
>TRBV27
CASRGQGSSGANVLTF
>TRBV20-1
CSASFFGGPYNSPLHF
>TRBV5-1
CASSSRGQGGTDTQYF
>TRBV13
CASSQRGAGRSYEQYF
>TRBV24-1
CATGGGKAYNEQFF
>TRBV27
CASSPHRLAGGYEQYF
>TRBV27
CASSDRGGLYSNQPQHF
>TRBV2
CASRGWAGTYEQYF
>TRBV7-3
CASSPSGGLGTQYF
>TRBV15
CATSRVWTEAFF
>TRBV7-3
CASSPFQGTSNTEAFF
>TRBV20-1
CSASIDYEQYF
>TRBV21-1
CASSKGFPGGEEETQYF